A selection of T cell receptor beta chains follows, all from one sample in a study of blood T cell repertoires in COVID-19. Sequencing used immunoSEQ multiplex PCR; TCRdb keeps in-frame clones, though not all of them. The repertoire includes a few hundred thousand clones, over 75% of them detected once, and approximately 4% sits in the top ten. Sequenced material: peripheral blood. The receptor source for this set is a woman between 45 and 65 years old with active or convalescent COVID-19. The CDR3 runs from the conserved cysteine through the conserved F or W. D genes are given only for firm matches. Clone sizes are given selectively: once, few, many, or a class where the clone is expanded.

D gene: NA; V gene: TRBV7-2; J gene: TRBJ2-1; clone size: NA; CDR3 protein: CASSLEAGRNEQFF; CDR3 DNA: TGTGCCAGCAGCTTAGAAGCAGGTCGGAATGAGCAGTTCTTC
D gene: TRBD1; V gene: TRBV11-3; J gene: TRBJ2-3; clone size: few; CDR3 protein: CASSPGQGYTDTQYF; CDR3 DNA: TGTGCCAGCAGCCCGGGACAGGGATACACAGATACGCAGTATTTT
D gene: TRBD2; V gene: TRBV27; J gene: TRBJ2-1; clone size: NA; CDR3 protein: CASKKPGGSYNEQFF; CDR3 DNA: TGTGCCAGCAAAAAGCCGGGGGGCTCCTACAATGAGCAGTTCTTC
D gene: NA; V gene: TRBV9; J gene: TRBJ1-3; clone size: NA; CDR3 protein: CASSVDGAAGNTIYF; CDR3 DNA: TGTGCCAGCAGCGTAGATGGGGCAGCTGGAAACACCATATATTTT
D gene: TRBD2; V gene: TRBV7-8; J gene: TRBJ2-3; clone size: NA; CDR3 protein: CASSRWTSGRADTQYF; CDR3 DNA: TGTGCCAGCAGCCGATGGACTAGCGGGAGGGCAGATACGCAGTATTTT
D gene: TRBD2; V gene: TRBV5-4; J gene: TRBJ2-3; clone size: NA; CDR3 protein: CASSLVLAGADTQYF; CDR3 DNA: TGTGCCAGCAGCTTGGTACTAGCGGGAGCAGATACGCAGTATTTT
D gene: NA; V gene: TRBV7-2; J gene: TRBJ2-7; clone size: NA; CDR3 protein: CASSLTDNYEQYF; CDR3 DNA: TGTGCCAGCAGCTTAACTGACAACTACGAGCAGTACTTC
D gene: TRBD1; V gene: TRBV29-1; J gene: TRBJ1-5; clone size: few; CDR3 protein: CSASTGTAVNQPQHF; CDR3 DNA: TGCAGCGCGAGCACAGGGACAGCCGTCAATCAGCCCCAGCATTTT
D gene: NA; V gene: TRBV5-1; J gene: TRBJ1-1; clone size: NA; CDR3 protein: CASSLDAGANTEAFF; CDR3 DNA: TGCGCCAGCAGCTTGGATGCGGGGGCGAACACTGAAGCTTTCTTT
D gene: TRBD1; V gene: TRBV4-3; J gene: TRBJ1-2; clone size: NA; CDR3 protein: CASSPSLNRDSYGYTF; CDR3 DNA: TGCGCCAGCAGCCCTTCCCTGAACCGGGACAGCTATGGCTACACCTTC
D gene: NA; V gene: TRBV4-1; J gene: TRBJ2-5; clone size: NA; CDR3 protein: CASSLAFQETQYF; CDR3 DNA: TGCGCCAGCAGCCTAGCGTTTCAAGAGACCCAGTACTTC
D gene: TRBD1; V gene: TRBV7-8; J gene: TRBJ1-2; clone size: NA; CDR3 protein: CASSLGPGTGLDYGYTF; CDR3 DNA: TGTGCCAGCAGCTTAGGCCCCGGGACAGGGTTGGACTATGGCTACACCTTC
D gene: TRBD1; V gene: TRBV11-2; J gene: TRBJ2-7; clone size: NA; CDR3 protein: CASSSDRGRQYF; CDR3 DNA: TGTGCCAGCAGCTCGGACAGGGGAAGGCAGTACTTC
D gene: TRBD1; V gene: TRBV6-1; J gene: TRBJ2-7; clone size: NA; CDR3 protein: CASSGRLGTGAYEQYF; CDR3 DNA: TGTGCCAGCAGTGGGCGGTTAGGGACAGGGGCCTACGAGCAGTACTTC
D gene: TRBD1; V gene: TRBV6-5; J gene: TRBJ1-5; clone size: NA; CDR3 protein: CASRDSGTGRQPQHF; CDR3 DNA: TGTGCCAGCAGAGATTCCGGGACAGGGAGGCAGCCCCAGCATTTT
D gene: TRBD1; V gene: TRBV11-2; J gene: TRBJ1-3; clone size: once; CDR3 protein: CASSWIAGQGRAGNTIYF; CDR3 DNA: TGTGCCAGCAGCTGGATCGCGGGACAGGGAAGGGCTGGAAACACCATATATTTT
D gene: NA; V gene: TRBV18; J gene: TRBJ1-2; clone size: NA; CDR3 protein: CASSPGSKPSRDGYTF; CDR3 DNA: TGTGCCAGCTCACCCGGGTCAAAGCCTAGCCGGGATGGCTACACCTTC
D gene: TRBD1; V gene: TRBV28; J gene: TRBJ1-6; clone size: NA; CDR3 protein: CASSEGQGNSPLHF; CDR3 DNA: TGTGCCAGCAGCGAAGGACAGGGAAATTCACCCCTCCACTTT
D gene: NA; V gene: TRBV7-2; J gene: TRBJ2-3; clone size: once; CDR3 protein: CASSILTRDTQYF; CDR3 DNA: TGTGCCAGCAGCATCCTTACTAGAGATACGCAGTATTTT
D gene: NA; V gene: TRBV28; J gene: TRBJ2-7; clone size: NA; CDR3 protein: CASRRTRGEQYF; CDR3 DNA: TGTGCCAGCAGGCGGACGAGAGGGGAGCAGTACTTC
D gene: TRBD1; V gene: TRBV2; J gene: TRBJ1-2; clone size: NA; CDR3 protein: CASSDLGQGYGYTF; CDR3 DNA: TGTGCCAGCAGTGATTTGGGACAGGGCTATGGCTACACCTTC
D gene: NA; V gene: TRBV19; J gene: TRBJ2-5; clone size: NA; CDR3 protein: CASRGGKGQETQYF; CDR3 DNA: TGTGCCAGCAGGGGTGGGAAGGGTCAAGAGACCCAGTACTTC
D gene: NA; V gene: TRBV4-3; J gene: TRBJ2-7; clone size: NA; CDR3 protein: CASSQSMTSAYEQYF; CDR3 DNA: TGCGCCAGCAGCCAGAGTATGACTAGTGCCTACGAGCAGTACTTC
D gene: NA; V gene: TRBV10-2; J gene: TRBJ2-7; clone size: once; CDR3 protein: CASSEGRGVQYF; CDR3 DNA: TGCGCCAGCAGTGAGGGCAGGGGGGTGCAGTACTTC
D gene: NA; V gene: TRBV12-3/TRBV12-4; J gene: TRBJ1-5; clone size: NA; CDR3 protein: CASSSRGNQPQHF; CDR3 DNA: TGTGCCAGCAGCAGCAGGGGTAATCAGCCCCAGCATTTT
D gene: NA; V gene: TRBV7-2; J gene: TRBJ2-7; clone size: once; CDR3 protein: CASSFNRDYEQYF; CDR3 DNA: TGTGCCAGCAGTTTTAACCGGGACTACGAGCAGTACTTC
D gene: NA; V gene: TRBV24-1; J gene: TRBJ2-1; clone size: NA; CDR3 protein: CASSQGFGEQFF; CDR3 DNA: TGTGCCAGCTCACAGGGATTTGGTGAGCAGTTCTTC
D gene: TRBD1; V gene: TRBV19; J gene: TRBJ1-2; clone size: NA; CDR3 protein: CASKRTGSPYGYTF; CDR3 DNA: TGTGCCAGTAAGAGGACAGGGAGCCCCTATGGCTACACCTTC
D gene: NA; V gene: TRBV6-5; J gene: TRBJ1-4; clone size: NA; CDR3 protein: CASSYGGMFDEKLFF; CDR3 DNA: TGTGCCAGCAGTTACGGGGGGATGTTCGATGAAAAACTGTTTTTT
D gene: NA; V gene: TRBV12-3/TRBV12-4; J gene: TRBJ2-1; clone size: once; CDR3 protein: CASSPEARNEQFF; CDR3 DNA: TGTGCCAGCAGTCCCGAGGCGCGGAATGAGCAGTTCTTC
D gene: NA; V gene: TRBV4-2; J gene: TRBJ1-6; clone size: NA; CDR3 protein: CASSQDPGSERGSPLHF; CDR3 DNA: TGTGCCAGCAGCCAAGATCCAGGGTCCGAACGAGGTTCACCCCTCCACTTT
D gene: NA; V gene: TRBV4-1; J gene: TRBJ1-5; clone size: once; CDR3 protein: CASSQREGVQPQHF; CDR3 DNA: TGCGCCAGCAGCCAACGGGAGGGGGTACAGCCCCAGCATTTT
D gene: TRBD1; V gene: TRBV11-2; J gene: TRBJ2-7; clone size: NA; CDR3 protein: CASSKGQGFYEQYF; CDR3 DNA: TGTGCCAGCAGCAAGGGACAGGGGTTTTACGAGCAGTACTTC
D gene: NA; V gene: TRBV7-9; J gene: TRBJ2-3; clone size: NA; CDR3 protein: CASSLVQDTQYF; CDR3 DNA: TGTGCCAGCAGCTTAGTCCAAGATACGCAGTATTTT
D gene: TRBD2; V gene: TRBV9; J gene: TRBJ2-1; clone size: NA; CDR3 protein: CASSAWELAGGGEQFF; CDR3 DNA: TGTGCCAGCAGCGCGTGGGAACTAGCGGGAGGGGGTGAGCAGTTCTTC
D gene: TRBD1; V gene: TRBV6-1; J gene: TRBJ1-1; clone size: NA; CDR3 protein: CASSEETGVGTEAFF; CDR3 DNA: TGTGCCAGCAGTGAAGAAACAGGGGTAGGCACTGAAGCTTTCTTT
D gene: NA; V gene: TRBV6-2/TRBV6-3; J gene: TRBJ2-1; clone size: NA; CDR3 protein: CASSWLYNEQFF; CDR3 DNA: TGTGCCAGCAGTTGGCTCTACAATGAGCAGTTCTTC
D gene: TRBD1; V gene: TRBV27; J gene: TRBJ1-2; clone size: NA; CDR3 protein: CASSLGGTGRGGGYTF; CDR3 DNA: TGTGCCAGCAGTTTGGGCGGGACAGGGAGAGGTGGCGGCTACACCTTC
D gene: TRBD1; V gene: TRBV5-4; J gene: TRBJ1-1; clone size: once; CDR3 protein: CASSLDRATEAFF; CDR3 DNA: TGTGCCAGCAGCCTTGACAGGGCCACTGAAGCTTTCTTT
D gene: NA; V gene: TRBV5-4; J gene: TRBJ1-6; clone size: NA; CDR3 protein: CASSLVGSDNSPLHF; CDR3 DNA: TGTGCCAGCAGCTTGGTTGGGAGCGATAATTCACCCCTCCACTTT
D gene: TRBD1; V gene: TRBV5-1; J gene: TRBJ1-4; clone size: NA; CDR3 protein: CASSPDRGYEKLFF; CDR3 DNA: TGCGCCAGCAGCCCCGACAGGGGGTATGAAAAACTGTTTTTT
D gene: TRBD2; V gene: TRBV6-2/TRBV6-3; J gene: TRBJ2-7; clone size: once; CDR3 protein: CASSYTPVTRGGAEQYF; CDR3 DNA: TGTGCCAGCAGTTACACCCCAGTCACCCGCGGGGGAGCCGAGCAGTACTTC
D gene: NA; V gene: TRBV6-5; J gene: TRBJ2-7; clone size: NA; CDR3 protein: CASRRDWNYEQYF; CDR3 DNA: TGTGCCAGCAGGAGGGACTGGAACTACGAGCAGTACTTC
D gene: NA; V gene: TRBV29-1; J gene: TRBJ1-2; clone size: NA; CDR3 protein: CSVVQWGPDYGYTF; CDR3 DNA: TGCAGCGTTGTTCAATGGGGGCCTGACTATGGCTACACCTTC
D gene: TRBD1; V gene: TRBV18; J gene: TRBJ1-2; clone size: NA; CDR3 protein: CASSSREGADYGYTF; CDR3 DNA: TGTGCCAGCTCCTCTCGGGAGGGGGCAGATTATGGCTACACCTTC
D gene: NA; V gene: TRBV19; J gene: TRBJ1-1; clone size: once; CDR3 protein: CASSVAGIDTEAFF; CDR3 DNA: TGTGCCAGTAGTGTGGCCGGGATTGACACTGAAGCTTTCTTT
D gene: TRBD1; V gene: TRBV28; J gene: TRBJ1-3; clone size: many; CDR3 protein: CASSRQGPNTIYF; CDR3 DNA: TGTGCCAGCAGTAGACAGGGTCCAAACACCATATATTTT
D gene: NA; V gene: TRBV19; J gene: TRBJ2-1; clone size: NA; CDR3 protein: CASSILAYSSYNEQFF; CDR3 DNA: TGTGCCAGTAGTATACTAGCGTACAGCTCCTACAATGAGCAGTTCTTC
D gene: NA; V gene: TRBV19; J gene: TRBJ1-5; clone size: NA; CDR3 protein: CASTFGISNQPQHF; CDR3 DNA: TGTGCCAGTACCTTCGGGATTAGCAATCAGCCCCAGCATTTT
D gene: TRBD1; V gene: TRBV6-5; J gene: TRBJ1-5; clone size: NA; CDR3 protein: CASSRTGTDQPQHF; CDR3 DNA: TGTGCCAGCAGCCGGACAGGGACGGATCAGCCCCAGCATTTT
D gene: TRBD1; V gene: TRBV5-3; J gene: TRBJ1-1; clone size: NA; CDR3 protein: CARSLSEGANTEAFF; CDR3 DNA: TGTGCCAGAAGCTTGTCCGAGGGGGCCAACACTGAAGCTTTCTTT
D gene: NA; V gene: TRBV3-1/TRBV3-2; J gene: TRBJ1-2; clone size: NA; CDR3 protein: CASSQGPQGTYGYTF; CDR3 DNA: TGTGCCAGCAGCCAAGGACCGCAGGGTACCTATGGCTACACCTTC
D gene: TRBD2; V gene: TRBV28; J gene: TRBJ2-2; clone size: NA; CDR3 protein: CASSFSLWTSPGELFF; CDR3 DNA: TGTGCCAGCAGTTTTTCTCTGTGGACTAGCCCCGGGGAGCTGTTTTTT
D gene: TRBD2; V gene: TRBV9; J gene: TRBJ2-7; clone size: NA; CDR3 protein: CASSASGTSVSYEQYF; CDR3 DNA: TGTGCCAGCAGCGCTTCCGGGACTAGCGTCTCCTACGAGCAGTACTTC
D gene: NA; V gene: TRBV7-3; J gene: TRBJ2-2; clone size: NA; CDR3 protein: CASSPRSNTGELFF; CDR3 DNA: TGTGCCAGCAGCCCTAGGAGTAACACCGGGGAGCTGTTTTTT
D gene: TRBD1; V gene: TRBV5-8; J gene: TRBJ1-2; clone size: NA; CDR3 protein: CASSPGTGRVYTF; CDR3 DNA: TGTGCCAGCAGCCCCGGGACAGGAAGGGTCTACACCTTC
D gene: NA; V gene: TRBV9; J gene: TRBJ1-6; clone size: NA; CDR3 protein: CASSPGDLVPLHF; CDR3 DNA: TGTGCCAGCAGCCCAGGGGACCTTGTCCCCCTCCACTTT
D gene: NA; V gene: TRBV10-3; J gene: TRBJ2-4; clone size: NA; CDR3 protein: CAIGGNRGVNIQYF; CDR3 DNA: TGTGCCATCGGAGGGAACAGGGGCGTAAACATTCAGTACTTC
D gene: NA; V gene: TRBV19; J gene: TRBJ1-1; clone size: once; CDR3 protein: CASSPRGTGNTEAFF; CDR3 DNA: TGTGCCAGTAGTCCAAGGGGTACTGGCAACACTGAAGCTTTCTTT
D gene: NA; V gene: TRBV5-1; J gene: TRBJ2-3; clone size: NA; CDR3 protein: CASSPAGPASDTQYF; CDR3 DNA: TGCGCCAGCAGCCCAGCGGGCCCGGCTTCAGATACGCAGTATTTT